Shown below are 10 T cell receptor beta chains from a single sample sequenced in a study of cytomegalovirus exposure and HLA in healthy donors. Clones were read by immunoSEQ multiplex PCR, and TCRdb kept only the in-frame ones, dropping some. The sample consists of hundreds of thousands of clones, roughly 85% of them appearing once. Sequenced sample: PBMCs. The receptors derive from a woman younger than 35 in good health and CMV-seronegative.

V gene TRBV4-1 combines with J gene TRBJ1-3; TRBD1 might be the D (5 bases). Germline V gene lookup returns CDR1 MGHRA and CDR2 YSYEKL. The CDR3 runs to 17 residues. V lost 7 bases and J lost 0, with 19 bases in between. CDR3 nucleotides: TGCGCCAGCACTCTTAGAGGGACCTACAGCTCTGGAAACACCATATATTTT. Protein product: CASTLRGTYSSGNTIYF.

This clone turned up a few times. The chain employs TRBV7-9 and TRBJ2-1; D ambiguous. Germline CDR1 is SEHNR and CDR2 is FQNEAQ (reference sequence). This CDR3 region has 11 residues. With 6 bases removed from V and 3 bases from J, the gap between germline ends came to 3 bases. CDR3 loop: CASSYYNEQFF. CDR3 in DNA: TGTGCCAGCAGTTACTACAATGAGCAGTTCTTC. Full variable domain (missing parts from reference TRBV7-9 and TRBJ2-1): DTGVSQNPRHKITKRGQNVTFRCDPISEHNRLYWYRQTLGQGPEFLTYFQNEAQLEKSRLLSDRFSAERPKGSFSTLEIQRTEQGDSAMYLCASSYYNEQFFGPGTRLTVL.

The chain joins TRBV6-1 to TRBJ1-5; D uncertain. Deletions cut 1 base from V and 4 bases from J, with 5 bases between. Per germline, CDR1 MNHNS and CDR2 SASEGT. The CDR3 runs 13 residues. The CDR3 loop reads CASSEGGNQPQHF. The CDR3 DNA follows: TGTGCCAGCAGTGAAGGGGGAAATCAGCCCCAGCATTTT.

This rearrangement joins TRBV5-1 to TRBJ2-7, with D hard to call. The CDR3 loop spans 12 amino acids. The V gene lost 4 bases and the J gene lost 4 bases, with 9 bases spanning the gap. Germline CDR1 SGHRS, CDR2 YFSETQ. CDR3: CASSPGRYEQYF. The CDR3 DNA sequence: TGCGCCAGCAGCCCCGGCCGTTACGAGCAGTACTTC.

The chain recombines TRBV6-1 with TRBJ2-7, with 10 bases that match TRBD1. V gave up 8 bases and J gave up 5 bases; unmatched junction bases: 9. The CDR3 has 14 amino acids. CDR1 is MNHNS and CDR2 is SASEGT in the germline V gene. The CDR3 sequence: CASAGGDRGHEQYF. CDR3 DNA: TGTGCCAGCGCAGGGGGGGACAGGGGCCACGAGCAGTACTTC.

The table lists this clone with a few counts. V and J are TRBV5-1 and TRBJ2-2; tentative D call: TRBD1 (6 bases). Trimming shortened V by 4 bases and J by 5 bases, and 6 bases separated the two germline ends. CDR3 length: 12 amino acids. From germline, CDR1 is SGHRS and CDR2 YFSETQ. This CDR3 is CASSGQTGELFF. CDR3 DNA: TGCGCCAGCAGCGGACAGACCGGGGAGCTGTTTTTT.

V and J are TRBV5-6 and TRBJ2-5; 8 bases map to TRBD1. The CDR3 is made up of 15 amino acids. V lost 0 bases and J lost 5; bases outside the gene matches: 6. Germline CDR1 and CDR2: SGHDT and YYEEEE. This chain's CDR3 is CASSLVQYRGETQYF. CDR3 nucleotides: TGTGCCAGCAGCTTGGTCCAATACAGGGGGGAGACCCAGTACTTC.

In DNA form, the CDR3 reads TGCGCCAGCAGCTCAGGGGGCGTAGTCTATGGCTACACCTTC. This gives the protein CASSSGGVVYGYTF. The chain combines TRBV5-1 with TRBJ1-2; 8 bases align to TRBD1. This CDR3 has 14 amino acids. The germline V gene has CDR1 SGHRS and CDR2 YFSETQ. Germline trimming cut 3 bases from V and 4 bases from J; bases unmatched to any gene: 5.

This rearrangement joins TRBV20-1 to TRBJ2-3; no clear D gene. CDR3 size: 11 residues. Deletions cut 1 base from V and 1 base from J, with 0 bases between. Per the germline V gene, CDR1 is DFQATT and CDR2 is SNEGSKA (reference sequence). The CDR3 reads CSARGTDTQYF. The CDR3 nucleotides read TGCAGTGCTAGAGGCACAGATACGCAGTATTTT.

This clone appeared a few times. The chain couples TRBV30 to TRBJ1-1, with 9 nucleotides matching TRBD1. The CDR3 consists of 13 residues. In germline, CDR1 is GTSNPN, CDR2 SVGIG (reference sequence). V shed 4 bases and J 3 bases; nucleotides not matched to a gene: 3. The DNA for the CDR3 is TGTGCCTGGAACCGGGACAGGGACACTGAAGCTTTCTTT. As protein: CAWNRDRDTEAFF.